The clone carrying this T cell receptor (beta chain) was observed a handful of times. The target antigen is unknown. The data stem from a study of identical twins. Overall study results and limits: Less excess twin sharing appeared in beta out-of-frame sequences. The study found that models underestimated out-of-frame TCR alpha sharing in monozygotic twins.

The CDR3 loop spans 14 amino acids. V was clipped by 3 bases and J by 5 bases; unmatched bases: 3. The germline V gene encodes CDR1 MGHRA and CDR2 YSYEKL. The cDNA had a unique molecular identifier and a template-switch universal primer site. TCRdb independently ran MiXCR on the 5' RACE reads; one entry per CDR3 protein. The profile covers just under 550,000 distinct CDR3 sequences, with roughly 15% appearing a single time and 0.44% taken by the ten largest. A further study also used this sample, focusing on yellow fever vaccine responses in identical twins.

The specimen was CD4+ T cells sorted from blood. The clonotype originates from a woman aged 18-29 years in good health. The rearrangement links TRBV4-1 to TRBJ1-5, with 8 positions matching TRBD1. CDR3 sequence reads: CASSQTGAYQPQHF. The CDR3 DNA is TGCGCCAGCAGCCAGACAGGGGCATATCAGCCCCAGCATTTT.